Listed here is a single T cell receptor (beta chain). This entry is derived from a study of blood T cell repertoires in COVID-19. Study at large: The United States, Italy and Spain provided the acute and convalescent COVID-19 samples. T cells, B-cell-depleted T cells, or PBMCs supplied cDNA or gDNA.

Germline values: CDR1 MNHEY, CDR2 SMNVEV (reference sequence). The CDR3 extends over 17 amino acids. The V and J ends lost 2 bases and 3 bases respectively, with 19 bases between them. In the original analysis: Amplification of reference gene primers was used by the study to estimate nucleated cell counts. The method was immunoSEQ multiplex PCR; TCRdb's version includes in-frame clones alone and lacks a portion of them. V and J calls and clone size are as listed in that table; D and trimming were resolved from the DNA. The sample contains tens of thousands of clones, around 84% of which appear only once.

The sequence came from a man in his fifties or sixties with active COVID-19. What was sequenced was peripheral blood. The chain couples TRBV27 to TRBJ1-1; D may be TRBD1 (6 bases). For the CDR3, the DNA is TGTGCCAGCAGTTTAGGGTTTCGGGGGGCCGAGGACACTGAAGCTTTCTTT. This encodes CASSLGFRGAEDTEAFF.